Sequencing of this T cell receptor beta chain was carried out in a study of vaccination and CD4 T cells after COVID-19. Looking at the study overall: A CEFX pool, an HIV-1 Nef pool, or no peptide went to control cultures.

About this clonotype: Its cognate antigen is unknown.

V shed 1 base and J shed 5 bases, with 12 bases lying between them. This CDR3 contains 14 residues. CDR1 and CDR2 (germline): SGHRS, YFSETQ. Noted treatment: roughly nine-day PBMC culture with coronavirus spike peptide pools or control peptides (ViraFEST assay). Oncomine TCR Beta short-read sequencing was applied to DNA from cultured CD4+ T cells. TCRdb redid the calling of the PCR reads with MiXCR, one entry per CDR3 protein. Of about 5,000 distinct CDR3 sequences in the sample, approximately 76% were seen once. The chain couples TRBV5-1 to TRBJ1-1, with D possibly TRBD1 on 6 matching bases. The specimen was CD4+ T cells from blood, cultured in vitro. The source is a human donor who had recovered from COVID-19. DNA for the CDR3: TGCGCCAGCAGCTTGTCCGTCGGACAGACTGAAGCTTTCTTT. Translation gives CASSLSVGQTEAFF.